This T cell receptor beta chain stems from a study of blood T cell repertoires in COVID-19. Whole-study context: Both acute and convalescent COVID-19 samples were obtained from the United States, Italy and Spain. Sources were T cells, B-cell-depleted T cells, or PBMCs; the material itself was cDNA or gDNA.

Adults between roughly 18 and 89 years of age took part from 20 to 25 US areas. Donors of Cohort 3 who recovered were those that had two negative PCRs, clearance, or symptom resolution. CDR3 length equals 14 residues. J lost 10 bases, V lost 3 bases, and 7 bases had no gene match. From germline, CDR1 is MDHEN and CDR2 SYDVKM. The method was immunoSEQ multiplex PCR; TCRdb's version includes in-frame clones alone and lacks a portion of them. The sample consists of approximately 240,000 clones, around 90% of them appearing once. Specimen: PBMCs or T cells enriched from blood (not recorded which). V usage is TRBV28 and J usage is TRBJ2-1, with TRBD1 matching over 9 bases. This clonotype was sampled from a woman between 18 and 29 years old who had recovered from COVID-19. The CDR3 DNA sequence: TGTGCCAGCAGTTTGGGGACAGGGTCATTCGAGCAGTTCTTC. Its translation: CASSLGTGSFEQFF.